These 14 T cell receptor beta chains were sequenced from one sample in a study of blood T cells in healthy people across ages. Alongside a J-beta primer mix, a sample-barcoded 5' primer served in a second PCR lasting about 7 to 11 cycles. TCRdb reprocessed the 5' RACE reads via MiXCR and lists one record per CDR3 protein. The sample contains about 750,000 distinct CDR3 sequences, roughly 53% of which appear only once. The material sequenced was blood. All receptors derive from a man of 80 years or more in good health.

Written as DNA, the CDR3 is TGTGCCAGCAGCTTATGGGGAGCCAACAATGAGCAGTTCTTC. Its translation: CASSLWGANNEQFF. This chain joins TRBV7-9 and TRBJ2-1; a possible D gene is TRBD2 (5 bases). V lost 2 bases to trimming and J lost 5 bases, with 10 bases between them. Germline-derived CDR1 and CDR2 are SEHNR and FQNEAQ (reference sequence). The CDR3 extends over 14 amino acids.

This clonotype was observed a single time. The V gene is TRBV5-1, the J gene TRBJ2-1; 7 nucleotides align to TRBD2. The germline CDR1 and CDR2 sequences are SGHRS and YFSETQ. The CDR3 spans 15 residues. With 0 bases clipped from V and 7 bases from J, the junction kept 7 bases outside the gene matches. DNA of the CDR3: TGCGCCAGCAGCTTGGGGCGGGAGTGGTGGAATGAGCAGTTCTTC. This sequence encodes CASSLGREWWNEQFF. Based on the CDR3 plus reference TRBV5-1 and TRBJ2-1, the full variable domain is KAGVTQTPRYLIKTRGQQVTLSCSPISGHRSVSWYQQTPGQGLQFLFEYFSETQRNKGNFPGRFSGRQFSNSRSEMNVSTLELGDSALYLCASSLGREWWNEQFFGPGTRLTVL.

A word on this clonotype: Germline is not matched at one junction end, which may reflect a read error. V and J are TRBV20-1 and TRBJ2-1; 10 bases are shared with TRBD2. The CDR3 runs 15 residues. Germline V gives CDR1 DFQATT, CDR2 SNEGSKA (reference sequence). The CDR3 DNA is TGCAGTGCTAGAGCCCCTAGCGGGAGTGGGAATGAGCAGGTCTTC. It codes for CSARAPSGSGNEQVF.

The V call is TRBV27, the J call TRBJ2-6, with a possible D match to TRBD1 (5 bases). The CDR3 is made up of 17 amino acids. Germline values: CDR1 MNHEY, CDR2 SMNVEV (reference sequence). V was trimmed by 6 bases and J by 1 base, leaving 16 bases between them. CDR3 sequence reads: CASSPTVTMSGANVLTF. CDR3 DNA: TGTGCCAGCAGCCCGACAGTAACAATGTCTGGGGCCAACGTCCTGACTTTC.

This rearrangement joins TRBV5-1 to TRBJ1-2; TRBD1 matches 9 bases. CDR3 length equals 15 residues. The V gene end was trimmed by 3 bases and the J gene end by 0 bases; junction bases not matched to a gene: 3. The V gene's germline CDR1 is SGHRS and CDR2 YFSETQ. The CDR3 nucleotides are TGCGCCAGCAGCTGGGGACAGGGAGCTAACTATGGCTACACCTTC. Its protein is CASSWGQGANYGYTF.

This clonotype has a handful of counts. The chain has TRBV7-3 and TRBJ2-1; D call uncertain. The germline V gene has CDR1 SGHTA and CDR2 FQGTGA. The length of the CDR3 is 14 residues. With 5 bases removed from V and 1 base from J, the gap between germline ends came to 9 bases. Written as DNA, the CDR3 is TGTGCCAGCAGCCGCACGGGTTCCTACAATGAGCAGTTCTTC. Translated, it gives CASSRTGSYNEQFF.

This clonotype came up once. The CDR3 reads CASSEGEGFTYEQYF. The CDR3 nucleotides read TGTGCCAGCAGTGAAGGCGAGGGCTTCACCTACGAGCAGTACTTC. The chain carries TRBV6-1 and TRBJ2-7, with a tentative D call TRBD2 (5 bases). Trimming left V 1 base short and J 2 bases short, with 12 bases between. The CDR3 is 15 residues long. CDR1 is MNHNS and CDR2 is SASEGT in the germline V gene.

The chain employs TRBV7-3 and TRBJ1-2; D is perhaps TRBD1 (5 bases). The CDR3 length is 13 residues. Trimming removed 5 bases at V and 10 bases at J, with 17 bases between. Germline assignment: CDR1 SGHTA and CDR2 FQGTGA. The DNA of the CDR3 is TGTGCCAGCAGCCAAAATCCGGGCAGGGACTACACCTTC. This gives the protein CASSQNPGRDYTF.

This clonotype was observed a handful of times. The chain employs TRBV4-1 and TRBJ1-1, with D unresolved. V was cut by 6 bases and J by 6 bases, with 17 bases left in between. The CDR3 contains 14 residues. Germline V gives CDR1 MGHRA, CDR2 YSYEKL. The CDR3 sequence: CASSPGTSSAEAFF. The CDR3 coding sequence is TGCGCCAGCAGTCCCGGAACCTCGAGTGCTGAAGCTTTCTTT.

This clonotype was observed many times. V is TRBV12-3 or TRBV12-4 and J is TRBJ2-5, with D unclear. The V end lost 2 bases, the J end lost 5 bases, and 3 bases lay between the germline ends. This CDR3 has 11 residues. The CDR3 DNA follows: TGTGCCAGCAGTTTACTGGAGACCCAGTACTTC. Residues: CASSLLETQYF.

The chain uses TRBV28 and TRBJ2-1; TRBD2 matches at 7 bases. The CDR3 is 11 residues long. Germline values: CDR1 MDHEN, CDR2 SYDVKM. The junction had 4 bases not matched to a gene; V was cut back by 7 bases and J by 10 bases. CDR3 region: CASIRRGEQFF. In DNA form, the CDR3 reads TGTGCCAGCATCCGGCGGGGGGAGCAGTTCTTC.

This clonotype was observed at least ten times. The V and J genes are TRBV28 and TRBJ1-5, with D perhaps matching TRBD1 (5 bases). This CDR3 has 17 residues. Deletions cut 4 bases from V and 1 base from J, with 17 bases between. Germline values: CDR1 MDHEN, CDR2 SYDVKM. The CDR3 region has the DNA TGTGCCAGCAGTTCCCCGCCCAGGGTACGGAGCAATCAGCCCCAGCATTTT. Protein sequence: CASSSPPRVRSNQPQHF.

The J gene is TRBJ2-3, the V gene TRBV7-2; D tentatively fits TRBD1 or TRBD2 (6 bases each). Germline-derived CDR1 and CDR2 are SGHTA and FQGNSA. Trimming stripped 1 base from V and 5 bases from J, with 13 bases between. The CDR3 consists of 15 residues. This CDR3 is CASSLGRGAVDTQYF. For the CDR3, the DNA is TGTGCCAGCAGCTTAGGGAGGGGGGCGGTAGATACGCAGTATTTT.

This chain connects TRBV20-1 to TRBJ1-1; D might be TRBD1 (5 bases). The V gene's germline CDR1 is DFQATT and CDR2 SNEGSKA (reference sequence). The CDR3 contains 15 residues. V was trimmed by 3 bases and J by 4 bases, leaving 18 bases between them. CDR3 nucleotides: TGCAGTGCTAGTGGTGTCCCCTCCGGGGGCACTGAAGCTTTCTTT. Encoded protein: CSASGVPSGGTEAFF.